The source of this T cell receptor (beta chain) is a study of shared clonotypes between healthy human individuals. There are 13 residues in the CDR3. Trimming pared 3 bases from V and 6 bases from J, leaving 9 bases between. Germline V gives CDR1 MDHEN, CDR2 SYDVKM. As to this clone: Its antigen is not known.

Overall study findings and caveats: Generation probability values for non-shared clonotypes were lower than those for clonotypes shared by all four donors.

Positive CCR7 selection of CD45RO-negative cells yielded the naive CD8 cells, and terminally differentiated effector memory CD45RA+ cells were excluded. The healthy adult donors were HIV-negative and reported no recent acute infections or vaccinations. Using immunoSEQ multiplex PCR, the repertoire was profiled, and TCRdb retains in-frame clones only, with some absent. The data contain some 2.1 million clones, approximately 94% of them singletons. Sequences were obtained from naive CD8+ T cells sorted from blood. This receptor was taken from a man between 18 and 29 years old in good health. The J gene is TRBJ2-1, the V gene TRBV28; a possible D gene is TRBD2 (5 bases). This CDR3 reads CASSLLARNEQFF. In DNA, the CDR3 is TGTGCCAGCAGTTTGCTAGCCCGCAATGAGCAGTTCTTC.